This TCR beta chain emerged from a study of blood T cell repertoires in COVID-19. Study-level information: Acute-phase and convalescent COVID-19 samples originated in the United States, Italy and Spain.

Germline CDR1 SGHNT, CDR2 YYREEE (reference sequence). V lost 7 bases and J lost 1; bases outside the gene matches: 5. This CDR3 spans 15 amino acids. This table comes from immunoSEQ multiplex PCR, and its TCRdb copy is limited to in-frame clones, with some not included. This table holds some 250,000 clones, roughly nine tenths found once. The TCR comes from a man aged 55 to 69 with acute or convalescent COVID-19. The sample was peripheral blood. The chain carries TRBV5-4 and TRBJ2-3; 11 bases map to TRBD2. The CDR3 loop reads CASWGGLAGTDTQYF. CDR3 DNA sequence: TGTGCCAGCTGGGGGGGACTAGCGGGCACAGATACGCAGTATTTT.